This entry describes one T cell receptor beta chain. Its antigen remains undetermined. No much larger clone exists at a distance of one base, and base qualities are not known. Repertoires were sampled multiple times during chemoradiotherapy, which allowed clonal expansion in the tumor microenvironment to be followed. The germline V gene encodes CDR1 MNHNY and CDR2 SVGAGI (reference sequence). The CDR3 starts with the cysteine, ends with the phenylalanine, and has 13 residues. The entry retains the CDR3 DNA only, 39 bases that are in frame from base 1. Trimmed from V: 5 bases; trimmed from J: 7 bases; junction bases lacking a gene match: 3. Library preparation was by the immunoSEQ multiplex PCR assay. Held by TCRdb, this immuneACCESS table contains in-frame sequences only and omits some clones. Under half of the omission traces to an unresolved V gene where checked; the cause of the rest is unknown. In this sample the table shows about 12,000 clones, around nine tenths of which occur a single time. Of the sample, around 2.5% is held by the ten largest clones.

The data belong to a study of chemoradiotherapy in HPV16-positive cancers (dated by TCRdb to between 2021 and 2024). A note on the overall study: Using functional T-cell assays on cells from two HPV16-positive patients, the researchers defined candidate HPV-specific T-cell clones and common TCR motifs. The study asked whether T-cell immunity against the HPV oncoproteins E6 and E7 changes during chemoradiotherapy and whether it affects survival. The candidate HPV-specific TCRs and motifs were subsequently tracked in TCR repertoires obtained from about 79 patients with HPV-related cancers. Beyond this particular receptor, the publication reports: Expansion of candidate HPV-specific clones and E7-related TCR motifs was observed in the tumor microenvironment during treatment, whereas no such expansion was observed for non-HPV-specific T cells. The functional definition of HPV-specific T cells came from only a couple of HPV16-positive patients, and the survival association was reported for HPV16-positive patients. Among HPV16-positive patients, expansion of HPV-responsive T cells during chemoradiotherapy was associated with better recurrence-free survival.

The TCR comes from a human donor with HPV-associated anogenital cancer. Sequenced material: blood, taken from a patient who underwent chemoradiotherapy. The rearranged segments are TRBV6-6 and TRBJ1-5, and TRBD1 matches 9 of the central bases. The CDR3 is CASSRDRVQPQHF. Here is the DNA: TGTGCCAGCAGTCGGGACAGGGTGCAGCCCCAGCATTTT.